The entry below gives a single T cell receptor (beta chain) sequence along with its context. What it recognizes is unknown. This sample is part of a study of response to subunit inactivated influenza vaccine. CDR1 and CDR2 from the germline V gene are SQVTM and ANQGSEA. Trimming took off 6 bases at V and 7 bases at J, with 16 bases between the two ends. This CDR3 has 12 amino acids. TCRdb re-derived calls from the RT-PCR reads in MiXCR, one entry per CDR3 protein. The repertoire has hundreds of thousands of distinct CDR3 sequences, about 25% of them found once; the top ten carry approximately 2%. Notes on the study in general: The authors proposed limited new T cell recruitment per seasonal influenza vaccination.

The TCR originated in a man aged 50 to 59 who received an inactivated influenza vaccine. This chain uses TRBV29-1 with TRBJ2-7; weak D call: TRBD1 (6 bases). The sample in question was CD4+ T cells sorted from PBMCs, obtained about 5 days after vaccination. DNA of the CDR3: TGCAGCGTCTCCCCAACTCAGGGGGAGCAGTACTTC. It translates to CSVSPTQGEQYF.